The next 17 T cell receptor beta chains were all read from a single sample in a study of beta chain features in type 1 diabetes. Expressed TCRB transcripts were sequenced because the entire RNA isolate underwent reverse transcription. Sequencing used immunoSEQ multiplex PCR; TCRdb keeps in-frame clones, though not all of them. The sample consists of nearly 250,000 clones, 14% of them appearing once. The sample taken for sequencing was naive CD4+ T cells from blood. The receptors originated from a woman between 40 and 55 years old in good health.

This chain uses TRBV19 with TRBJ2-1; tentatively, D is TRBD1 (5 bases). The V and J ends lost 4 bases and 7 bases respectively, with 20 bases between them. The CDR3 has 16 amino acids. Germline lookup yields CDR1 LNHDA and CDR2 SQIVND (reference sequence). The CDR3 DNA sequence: TGTGCCAGTAGTAAGACGGGCAGGGTAATTTTGAATGAGCAGTTCTTC. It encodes CASSKTGRVILNEQFF.

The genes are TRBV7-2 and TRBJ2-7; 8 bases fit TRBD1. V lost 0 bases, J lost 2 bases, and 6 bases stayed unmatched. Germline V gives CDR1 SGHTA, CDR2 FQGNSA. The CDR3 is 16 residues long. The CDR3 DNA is TGTGCCAGCAGCTTAGCCTCAGGGGGCGAGGCCTACGAGCAGTACTTC. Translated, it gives CASSLASGGEAYEQYF. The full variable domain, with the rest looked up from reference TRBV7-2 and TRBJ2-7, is GAGVSQSPSNKVTEKGKDVELRCDPISGHTALYWYRQSLGQGLEFLIYFQGNSAPDKSGLPSDRFSAERTGGSVSTLTIQRTQQEDSAVYLCASSLASGGEAYEQYFGPGTRLTVT.

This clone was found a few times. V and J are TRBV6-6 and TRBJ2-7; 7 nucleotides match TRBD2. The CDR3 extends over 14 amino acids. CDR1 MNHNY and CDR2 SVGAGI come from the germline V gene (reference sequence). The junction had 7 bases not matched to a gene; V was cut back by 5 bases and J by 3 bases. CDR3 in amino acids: CASSLRGEGYEQYF. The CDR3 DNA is TGTGCCAGCAGTCTCCGGGGGGAGGGCTACGAGCAGTACTTC.

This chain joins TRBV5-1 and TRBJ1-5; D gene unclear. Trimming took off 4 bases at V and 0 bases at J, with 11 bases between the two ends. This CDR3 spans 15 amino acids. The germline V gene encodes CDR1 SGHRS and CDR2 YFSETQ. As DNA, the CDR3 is TGCGCCAGCAGCCCGATTGGCCCTAGCAATCAGCCCCAGCATTTT. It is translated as CASSPIGPSNQPQHF.

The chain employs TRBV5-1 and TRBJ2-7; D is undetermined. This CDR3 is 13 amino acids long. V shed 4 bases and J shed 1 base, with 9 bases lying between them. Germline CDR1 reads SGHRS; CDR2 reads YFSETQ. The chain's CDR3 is CASSRGPSYEQYF. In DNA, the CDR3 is TGCGCCAGCAGCAGAGGCCCGTCCTACGAGCAGTACTTC.

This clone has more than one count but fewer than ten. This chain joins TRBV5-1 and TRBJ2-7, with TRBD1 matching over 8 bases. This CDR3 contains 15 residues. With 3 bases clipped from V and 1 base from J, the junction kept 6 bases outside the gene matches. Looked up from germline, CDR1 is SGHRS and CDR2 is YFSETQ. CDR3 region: CASSSGQGRSYEQYF. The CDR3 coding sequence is TGCGCCAGCAGCTCCGGACAGGGAAGGTCCTACGAGCAGTACTTC.

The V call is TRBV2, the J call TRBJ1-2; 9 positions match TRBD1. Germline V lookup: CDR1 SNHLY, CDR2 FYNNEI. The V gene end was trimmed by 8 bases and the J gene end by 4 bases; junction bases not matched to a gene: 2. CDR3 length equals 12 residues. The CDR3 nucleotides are TGTGCCAGCGGGGGACAGGGCTATGGCTACACCTTC. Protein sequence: CASGGQGYGYTF.

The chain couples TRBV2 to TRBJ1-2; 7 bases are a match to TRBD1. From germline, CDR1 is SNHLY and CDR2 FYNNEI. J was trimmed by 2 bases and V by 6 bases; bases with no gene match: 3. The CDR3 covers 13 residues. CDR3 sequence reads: CASRLTGNYGYTF. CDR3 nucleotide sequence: TGTGCCAGCAGGCTGACAGGGAACTATGGCTACACCTTC.

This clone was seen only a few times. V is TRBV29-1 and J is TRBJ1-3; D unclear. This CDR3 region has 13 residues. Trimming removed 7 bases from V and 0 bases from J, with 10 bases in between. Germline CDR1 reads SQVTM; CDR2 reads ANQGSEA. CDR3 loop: CSAARGSGNTIYF. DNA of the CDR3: TGCAGCGCCGCCCGGGGCTCTGGAAACACCATATATTTT.

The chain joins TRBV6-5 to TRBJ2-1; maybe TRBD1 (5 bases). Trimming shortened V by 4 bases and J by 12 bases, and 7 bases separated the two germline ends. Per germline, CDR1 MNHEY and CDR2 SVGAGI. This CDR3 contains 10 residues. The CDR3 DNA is TGTGCCAGCAGTTGGACAATGCAGTTCTTC. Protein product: CASSWTMQFF.

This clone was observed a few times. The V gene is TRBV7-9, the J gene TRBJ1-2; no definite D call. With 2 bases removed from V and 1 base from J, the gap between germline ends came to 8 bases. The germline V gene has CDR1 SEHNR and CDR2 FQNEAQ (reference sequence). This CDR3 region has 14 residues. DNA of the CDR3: TGTGCCAGCAGCTTATTCGGAGTTAACTATGGCTACACCTTC. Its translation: CASSLFGVNYGYTF. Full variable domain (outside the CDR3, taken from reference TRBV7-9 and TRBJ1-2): DTGVSQNPRHKITKRGQNVTFRCDPISEHNRLYWYRQTLGQGPEFLTYFQNEAQLEKSRLLSDRFSAERPKGSFSTLEIQRTEQGDSAMYLCASSLFGVNYGYTFGSGTRLTVV.

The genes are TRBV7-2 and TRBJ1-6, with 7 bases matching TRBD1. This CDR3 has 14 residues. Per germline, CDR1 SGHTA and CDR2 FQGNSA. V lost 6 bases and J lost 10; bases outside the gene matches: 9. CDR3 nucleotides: TGTGCCAGCAGTCTGGACAGGCGGAAGTCACCCCTCCACTTT. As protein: CASSLDRRKSPLHF.

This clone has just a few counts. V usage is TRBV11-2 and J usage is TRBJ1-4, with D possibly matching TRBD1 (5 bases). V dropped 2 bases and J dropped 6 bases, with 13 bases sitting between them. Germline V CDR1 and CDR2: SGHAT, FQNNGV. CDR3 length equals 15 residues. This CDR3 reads CASSLMFGGDEKLFF. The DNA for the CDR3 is TGTGCCAGCAGCTTAATGTTCGGGGGGGATGAAAAACTGTTTTTT.

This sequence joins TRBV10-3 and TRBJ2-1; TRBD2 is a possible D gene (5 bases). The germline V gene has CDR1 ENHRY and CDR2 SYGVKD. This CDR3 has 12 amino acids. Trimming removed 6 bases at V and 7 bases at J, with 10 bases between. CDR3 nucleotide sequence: TGTGCCATCAGAGCCCGGGGTAATGAGCAGTTCTTC. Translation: CAIRARGNEQFF.

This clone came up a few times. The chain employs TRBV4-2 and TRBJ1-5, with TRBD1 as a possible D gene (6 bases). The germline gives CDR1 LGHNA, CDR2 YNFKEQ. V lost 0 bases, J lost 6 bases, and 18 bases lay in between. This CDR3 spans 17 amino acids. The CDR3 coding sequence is TGTGCCAGCAGCCAAGAGGGAGGGGGACTTACCGGTCAGCCCCAGCATTTT. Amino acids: CASSQEGGGLTGQPQHF.

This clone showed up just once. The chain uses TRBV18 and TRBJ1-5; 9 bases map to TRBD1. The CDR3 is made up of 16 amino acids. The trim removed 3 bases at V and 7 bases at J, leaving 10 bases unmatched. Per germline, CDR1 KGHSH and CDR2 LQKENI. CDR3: CASSPRDRVGGQPQHF. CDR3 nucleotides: TGTGCCAGCTCACCTCGGGACAGGGTAGGAGGGCAGCCCCAGCATTTT.

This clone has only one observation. The CDR3 coding sequence is TGTGCCAGCAGTTACTCCCCAGGGGCCAGGGAAAAACTGTTTTTT. This translates into CASSYSPGAREKLFF. This chain connects TRBV6-5 to TRBJ1-4, with a weak D call TRBD1 (6 bases). CDR1 and CDR2 (germline): MNHEY, SVGAGI. CDR3 length equals 15 residues. Trimming stripped 0 bases from V and 8 bases from J, with 13 bases between.